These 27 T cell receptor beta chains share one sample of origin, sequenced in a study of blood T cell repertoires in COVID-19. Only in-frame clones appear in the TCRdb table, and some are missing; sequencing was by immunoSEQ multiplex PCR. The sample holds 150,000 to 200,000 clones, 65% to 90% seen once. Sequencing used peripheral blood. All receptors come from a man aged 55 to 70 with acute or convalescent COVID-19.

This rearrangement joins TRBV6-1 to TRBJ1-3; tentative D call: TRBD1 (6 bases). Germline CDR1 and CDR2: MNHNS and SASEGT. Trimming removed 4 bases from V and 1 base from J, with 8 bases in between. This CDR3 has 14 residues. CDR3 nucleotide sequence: TGTGCCAGCAGTGCCGGACAGTCTGGAAACACCATATATTTT. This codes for CASSAGQSGNTIYF.

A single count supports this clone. CDR3 DNA sequence: TGTGCCAGCAGCTGGCAGACCGGGACAGGGGGCAGCTACGAGCAGTACTTC. This gives the protein CASSWQTGTGGSYEQYF. This chain joins TRBV5-4 and TRBJ2-7; 12 bases match TRBD1. Trimming took 3 bases from V and 3 from J; bases not matched to a gene: 10. From germline, CDR1 is SGHNT and CDR2 YYREEE (reference sequence). The CDR3 covers 17 residues.

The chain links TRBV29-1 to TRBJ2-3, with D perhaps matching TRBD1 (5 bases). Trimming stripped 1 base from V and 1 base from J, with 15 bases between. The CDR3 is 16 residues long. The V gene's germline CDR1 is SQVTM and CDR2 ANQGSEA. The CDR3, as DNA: TGCAGCGTTGAAGGCAGGGCTTACTCCGGCACAGATACGCAGTATTTT. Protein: CSVEGRAYSGTDTQYF.

DNA of the CDR3: TGCGCCAGCAGCTTGAGTACCGAGGATGGCTACACCTTC. Encoded protein: CASSLSTEDGYTF. The chain uses TRBV5-1 and TRBJ1-2; D remains unclear. V dropped 1 base and J dropped 6 bases, with 10 bases sitting between them. CDR1 and CDR2 from the germline V gene are SGHRS and YFSETQ. The CDR3 runs 13 residues.

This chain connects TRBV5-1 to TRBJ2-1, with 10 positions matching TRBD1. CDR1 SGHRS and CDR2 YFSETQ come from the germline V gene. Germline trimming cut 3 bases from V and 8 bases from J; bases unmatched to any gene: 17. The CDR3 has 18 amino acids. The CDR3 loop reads CASSWGPSGTGALDEQFF. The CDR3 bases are TGCGCCAGCAGCTGGGGGCCCTCCGGGACAGGGGCCTTGGATGAGCAGTTCTTC. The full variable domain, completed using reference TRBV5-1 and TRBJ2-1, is KAGVTQTPRYLIKTRGQQVTLSCSPISGHRSVSWYQQTPGQGLQFLFEYFSETQRNKGNFPGRFSGRQFSNSRSEMNVSTLELGDSALYLCASSWGPSGTGALDEQFFGPGTRLTVL.

The DNA of the CDR3 is TGTGCCAGCAGTCTTACCACAGCGAACACTGAAGCTTTCTTT. This gives the protein CASSLTTANTEAFF. The chain joins TRBV7-9 to TRBJ1-1; no definite D call. CDR1 and CDR2 (germline): SEHNR, FQNEAQ (reference sequence). The ends were cut back, 6 bases at V and 1 base at J, with 12 bases in the middle. CDR3 length: 14 residues. Drawing the rest from reference TRBV7-9 and TRBJ1-1, the complete variable domain is DTGVSQNPRHKITKRGQNVTFRCDPISEHNRLYWYRQTLGQGPEFLTYFQNEAQLEKSRLLSDRFSAERPKGSFSTLEIQRTEQGDSAMYLCASSLTTANTEAFFGQGTRLTVV.

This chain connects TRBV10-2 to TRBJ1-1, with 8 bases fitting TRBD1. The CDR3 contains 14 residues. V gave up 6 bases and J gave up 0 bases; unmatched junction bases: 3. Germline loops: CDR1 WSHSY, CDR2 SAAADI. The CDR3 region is CASSRTGLNTEAFF. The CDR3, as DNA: TGCGCCAGCAGCCGGACAGGGTTGAACACTGAAGCTTTCTTT.

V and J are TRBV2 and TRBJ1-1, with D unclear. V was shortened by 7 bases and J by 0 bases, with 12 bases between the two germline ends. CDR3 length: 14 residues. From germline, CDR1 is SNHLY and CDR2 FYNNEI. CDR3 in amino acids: CASTSFPMNTEAFF. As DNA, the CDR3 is TGTGCCAGCACGTCTTTTCCTATGAACACTGAAGCTTTCTTT. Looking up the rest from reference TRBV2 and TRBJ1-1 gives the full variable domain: EPEVTQTPSHQVTQMGQEVILRCVPISNHLYFYWYRQILGQKVEFLVSFYNNEISEKSEIFDDQFSVERPDGSNFTLKIRSTKLEDSAMYFCASTSFPMNTEAFFGQGTRLTVV.

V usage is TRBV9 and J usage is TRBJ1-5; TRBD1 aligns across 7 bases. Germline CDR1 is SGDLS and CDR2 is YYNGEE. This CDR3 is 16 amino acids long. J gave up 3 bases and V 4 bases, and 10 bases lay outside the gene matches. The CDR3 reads CASSPGGGQHNQPQHF. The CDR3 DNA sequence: TGTGCCAGCAGCCCCGGGGGGGGACAGCACAATCAGCCCCAGCATTTT.

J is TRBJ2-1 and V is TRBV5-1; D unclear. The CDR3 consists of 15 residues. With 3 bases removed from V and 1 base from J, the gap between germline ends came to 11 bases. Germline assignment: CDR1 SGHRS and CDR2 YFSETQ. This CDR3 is CASSSVGSSYNEQFF. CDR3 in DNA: TGCGCCAGCAGCTCGGTGGGCAGTTCCTACAATGAGCAGTTCTTC.

This CDR3 reads CASSKSGGPDTQYF. The CDR3 DNA sequence: TGTGCCAGCAGCAAGAGCGGAGGCCCAGATACGCAGTATTTT. This chain joins TRBV6-2 or TRBV6-3 and TRBJ2-3, with TRBD2 as a possible D gene (5 bases). The germline CDR1 and CDR2 sequences are MNHEY and SVGEGT. V was shortened by 6 bases and J by 4 bases, with 14 bases between the two germline ends. The CDR3 is 14 residues long.

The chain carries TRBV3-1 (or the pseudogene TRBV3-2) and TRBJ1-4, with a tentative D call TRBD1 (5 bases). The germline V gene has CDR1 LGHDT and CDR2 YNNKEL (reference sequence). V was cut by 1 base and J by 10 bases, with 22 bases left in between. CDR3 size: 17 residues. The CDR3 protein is CASSQAPRFAGPGKLFF. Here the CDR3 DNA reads TGTGCCAGCAGCCAAGCGCCAAGATTCGCAGGGCCAGGAAAACTGTTTTTT.

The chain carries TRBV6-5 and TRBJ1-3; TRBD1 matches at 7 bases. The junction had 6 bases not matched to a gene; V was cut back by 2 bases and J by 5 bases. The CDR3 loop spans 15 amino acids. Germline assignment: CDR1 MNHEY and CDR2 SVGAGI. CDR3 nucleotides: TGTGCCAGCAGTTACATCCGGGACAGAAGAAACACCATATATTTT. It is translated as CASSYIRDRRNTIYF.

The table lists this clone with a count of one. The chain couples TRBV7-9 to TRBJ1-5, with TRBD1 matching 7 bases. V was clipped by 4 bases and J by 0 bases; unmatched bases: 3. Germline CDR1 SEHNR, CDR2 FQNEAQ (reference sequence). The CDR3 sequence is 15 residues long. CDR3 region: CASSYHRGSNQPQHF. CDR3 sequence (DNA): TGTGCCAGCAGCTACCACAGGGGTAGCAATCAGCCCCAGCATTTT.

The CDR3 is CASQGLTEAFF. DNA for the CDR3: TGTGCCAGCCAGGGGCTCACTGAAGCTTTCTTT. The chain links TRBV28 to TRBJ1-1, with D possibly TRBD1 on 6 matching bases. CDR3 length equals 11 residues. V was cut by 8 bases and J by 4 bases, with 8 bases left in between. Germline assignment: CDR1 MDHEN and CDR2 SYDVKM.

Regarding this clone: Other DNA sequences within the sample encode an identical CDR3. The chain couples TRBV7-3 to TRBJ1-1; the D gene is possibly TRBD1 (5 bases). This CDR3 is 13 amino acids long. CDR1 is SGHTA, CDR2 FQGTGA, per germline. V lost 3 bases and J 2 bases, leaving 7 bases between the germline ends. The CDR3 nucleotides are TGTGCCAGCAGCTTCCAGGGAAACACTGAAGCTTTCTTT. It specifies CASSFQGNTEAFF.

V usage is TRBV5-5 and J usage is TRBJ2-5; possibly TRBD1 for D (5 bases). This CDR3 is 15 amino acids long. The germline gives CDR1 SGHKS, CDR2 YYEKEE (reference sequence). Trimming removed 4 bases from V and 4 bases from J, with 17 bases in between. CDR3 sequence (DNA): TGTGCCAGCAGCCACCAGGGCCTGATCGGAGAGACCCAGTACTTC. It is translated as CASSHQGLIGETQYF.

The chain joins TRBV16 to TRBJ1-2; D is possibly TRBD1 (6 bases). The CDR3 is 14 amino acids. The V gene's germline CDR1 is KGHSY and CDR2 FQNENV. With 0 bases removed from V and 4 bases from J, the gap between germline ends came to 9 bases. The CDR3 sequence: CASSQSTGSYGYTF. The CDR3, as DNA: TGTGCCAGCAGCCAATCCACAGGGTCCTATGGCTACACCTTC.

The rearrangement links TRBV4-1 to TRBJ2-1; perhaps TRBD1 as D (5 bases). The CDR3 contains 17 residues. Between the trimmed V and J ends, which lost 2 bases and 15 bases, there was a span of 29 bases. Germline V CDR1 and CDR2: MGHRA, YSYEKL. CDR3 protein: CASSQPTLAKADQGRFF. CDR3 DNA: TGCGCCAGCAGCCAACCAACACTCGCCAAGGCTGACCAGGGTCGGTTCTTC.

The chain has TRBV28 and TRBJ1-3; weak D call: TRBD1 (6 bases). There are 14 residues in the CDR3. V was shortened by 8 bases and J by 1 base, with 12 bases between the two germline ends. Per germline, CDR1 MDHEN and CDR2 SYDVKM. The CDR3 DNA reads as TGTGCCAGCGCCCTAGGGGGATCTGGAAACACCATATATTTT. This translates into CASALGGSGNTIYF.

The CDR3 coding sequence is TGTGCCAGCAGCCCGGACAGAGTCTCCTACAATGAGCAGTTCTTC. Translating gives CASSPDRVSYNEQFF. This chain uses TRBV21-1 with TRBJ2-1; the tabulated D call, TRBD1, remains unverified against the DNA. TRBV21-1 is deemed a pseudogene. The CDR3 has 15 amino acids.

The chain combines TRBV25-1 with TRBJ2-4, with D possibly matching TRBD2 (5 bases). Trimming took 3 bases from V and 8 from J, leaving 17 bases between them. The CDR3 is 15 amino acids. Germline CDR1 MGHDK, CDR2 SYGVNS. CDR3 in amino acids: CASSDRGSGSDIQYF. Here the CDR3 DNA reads TGTGCCAGCAGTGATCGGGGATCTGGAAGCGACATTCAGTACTTC.

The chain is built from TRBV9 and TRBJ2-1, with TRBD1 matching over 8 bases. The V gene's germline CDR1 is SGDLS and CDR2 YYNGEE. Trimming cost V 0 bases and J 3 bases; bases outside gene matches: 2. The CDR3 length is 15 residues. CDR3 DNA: TGTGCCAGCAGCGTAGAGGGACAGGACTACAATGAGCAGTTCTTC. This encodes CASSVEGQDYNEQFF.

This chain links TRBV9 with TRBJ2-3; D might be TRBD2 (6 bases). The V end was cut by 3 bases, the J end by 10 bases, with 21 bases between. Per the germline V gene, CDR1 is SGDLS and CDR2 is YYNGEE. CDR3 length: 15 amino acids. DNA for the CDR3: TGTGCCAGCAGCGCCCGGGACTCTTTTACTTTATCGCAGTATTTT. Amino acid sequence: CASSARDSFTLSQYF.

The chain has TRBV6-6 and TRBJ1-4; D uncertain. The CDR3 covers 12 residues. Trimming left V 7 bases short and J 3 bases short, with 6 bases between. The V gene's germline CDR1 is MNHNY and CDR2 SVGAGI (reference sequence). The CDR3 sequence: CASKRANEKLFF. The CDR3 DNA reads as TGTGCCAGCAAAAGAGCTAATGAAAAACTGTTTTTT.

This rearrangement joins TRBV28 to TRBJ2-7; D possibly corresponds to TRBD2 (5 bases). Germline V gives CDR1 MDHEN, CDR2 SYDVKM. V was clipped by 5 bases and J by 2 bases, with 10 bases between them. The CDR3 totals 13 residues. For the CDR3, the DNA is TGTGCCAGCAGTACCCGAGGGCCCTACGAGCAGTACTTC. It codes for CASSTRGPYEQYF.

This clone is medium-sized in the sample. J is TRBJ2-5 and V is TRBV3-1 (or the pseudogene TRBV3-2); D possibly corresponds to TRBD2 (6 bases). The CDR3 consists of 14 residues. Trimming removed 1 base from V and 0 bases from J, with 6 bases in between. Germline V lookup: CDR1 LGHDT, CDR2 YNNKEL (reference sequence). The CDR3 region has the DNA TGTGCCAGCAGCCAAGGGGACTACCAAGAGACCCAGTACTTC. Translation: CASSQGDYQETQYF.